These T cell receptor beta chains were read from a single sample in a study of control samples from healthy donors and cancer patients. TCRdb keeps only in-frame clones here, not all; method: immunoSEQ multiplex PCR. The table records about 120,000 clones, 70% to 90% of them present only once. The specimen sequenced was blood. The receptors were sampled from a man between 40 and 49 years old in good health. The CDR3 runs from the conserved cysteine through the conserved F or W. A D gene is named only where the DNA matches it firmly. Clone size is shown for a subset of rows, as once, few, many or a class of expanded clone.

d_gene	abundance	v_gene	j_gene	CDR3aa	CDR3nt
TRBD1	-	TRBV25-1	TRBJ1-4	CASSADRGRANEKLFF	TGTGCCAGCAGTGCTGACAGGGGGCGAGCTAATGAAAAACTGTTTTTT
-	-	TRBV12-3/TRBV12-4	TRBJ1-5	CASSYSNQPQHF	TGTGCCAGCAGCTATAGCAATCAGCCCCAGCATTTT
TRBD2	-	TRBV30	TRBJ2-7	CAWRWAGTSSYEQYF	TGTGCCTGGAGGTGGGCCGGGACTAGCTCCTACGAGCAGTACTTC
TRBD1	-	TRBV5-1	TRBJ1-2	CASSEQGGYGYTF	TGCGCCAGCAGTGAACAGGGGGGCTATGGCTACACCTTC
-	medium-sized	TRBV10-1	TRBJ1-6	CASRQDWNSPLHF	TGCGCCAGCAGGCAAGACTGGAATTCACCCCTCCACTTT
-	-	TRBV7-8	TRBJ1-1	CASSLVNEGDEAFF	TGTGCCAGCAGCTTAGTTAATGAGGGCGATGAAGCTTTCTTT
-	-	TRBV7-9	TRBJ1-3	CASSTLGARGNTIYF	TGTGCCAGCAGCACCTTGGGGGCGAGGGGAAACACCATATATTTT
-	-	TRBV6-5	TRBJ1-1	CASSYRLWDGGEAFF	TGTGCCAGCAGTTACAGGCTCTGGGACGGAGGTGAAGCTTTCTTT
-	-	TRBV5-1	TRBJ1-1	CASRPGPMGTEAFF	TGCGCCAGCAGGCCCGGGCCAATGGGCACTGAAGCTTTCTTT
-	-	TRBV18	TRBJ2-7	CASSTRDGRSYEQYF	TGTGCCAGCTCAACCCGGGACGGGCGCTCCTACGAGCAGTACTTC
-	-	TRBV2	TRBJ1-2	CASSEFENPNYGYTF	TGTGCCAGCAGTGAATTTGAAAATCCCAACTATGGCTACACCTTC
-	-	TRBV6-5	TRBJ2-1	CASSYSIQVVNNEQFF	TGTGCCAGCAGTTACTCGATTCAAGTGGTAAACAATGAGCAGTTCTTC
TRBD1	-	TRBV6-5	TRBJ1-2	CASSYSDRGRGGYTF	TGTGCCAGCAGTTACTCGGACAGGGGGCGCGGTGGCTACACCTTC
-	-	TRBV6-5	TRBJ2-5	CASSPPQRETQYF	TGTGCCAGCAGTCCCCCTCAGCGCGAGACCCAGTACTTC
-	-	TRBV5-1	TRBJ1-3	CASSLDRSGNTIYF	TGCGCCAGCAGCTTGGACCGCTCTGGAAACACCATATATTTT
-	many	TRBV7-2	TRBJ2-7	CASSPGMVSSEQYF	TGTGCCAGCAGCCCTGGGATGGTCAGTAGCGAGCAGTACTTC
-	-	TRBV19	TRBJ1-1	CASSMGAGRNTEAFF	TGTGCCAGTAGTATGGGTGCGGGCAGGAACACTGAAGCTTTCTTT
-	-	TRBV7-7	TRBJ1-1	CASSSDENTEAFF	TGTGCCAGCAGCTCAGACGAGAACACTGAAGCTTTCTTT
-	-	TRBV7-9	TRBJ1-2	CASSLEQGLDYGYTF	TGTGCCAGCAGCTTGGAGCAGGGGCTGGACTATGGCTACACCTTC
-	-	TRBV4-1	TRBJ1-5	CASSHDMGGPQHF	TGCGCCAGCAGCCATGACATGGGGGGGCCCCAGCATTTT
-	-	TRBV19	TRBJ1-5	CASSIGKGYSNQPQHF	TGTGCCAGTAGTATAGGTAAAGGATATAGCAATCAGCCCCAGCATTTT
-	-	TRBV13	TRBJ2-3	CASSLSLAPSQYF	TGTGCCAGCAGCTTGTCGCTAGCCCCGTCGCAGTATTTT
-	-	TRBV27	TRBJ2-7	CASSRTLSYEQYF	TGTGCCAGCAGTAGGACACTCTCCTACGAGCAGTACTTC
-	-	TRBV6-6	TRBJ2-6	CASSRGTALFGANVLTF	TGTGCCAGCAGTCGCGGGACAGCCCTCTTTGGGGCCAACGTCCTGACTTTC
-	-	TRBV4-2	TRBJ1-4	CASSQDRAATNEKLFF	TGTGCCAGCAGCCAAGATAGGGCAGCAACTAATGAAAAACTGTTTTTT
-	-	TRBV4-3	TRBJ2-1	CASSQDRDPPYNEQFF	TGCGCCAGCAGCCAAGACAGGGATCCACCGTACAATGAGCAGTTCTTC
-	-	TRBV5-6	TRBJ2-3	CASSLYSDTQYF	TGTGCCAGCAGTCTGTACTCGGATACGCAGTATTTT
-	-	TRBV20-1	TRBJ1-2	CSASAPGGHGYTF	TGCAGTGCTAGTGCGCCCGGGGGACATGGCTACACCTTC
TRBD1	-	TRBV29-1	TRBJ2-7	CSVVARDRGSYEQYF	TGCAGCGTTGTTGCTCGGGACAGGGGATCATACGAGCAGTACTTC
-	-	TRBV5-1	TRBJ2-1	CASSFFGGNEQFF	TGCGCCAGCAGCTTCTTCGGGGGCAATGAGCAGTTCTTC
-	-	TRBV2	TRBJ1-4	CASHNEATNEKLFF	TGTGCCAGCCACAATGAGGCAACTAATGAAAAACTGTTTTTT
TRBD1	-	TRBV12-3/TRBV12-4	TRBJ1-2	CASSWDRRYGYTF	TGTGCCAGCAGTTGGGACAGGCGCTATGGCTACACCTTC
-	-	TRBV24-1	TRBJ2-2	CATSVPGSGPGELFF	TGTGCCACCAGTGTTCCCGGCAGCGGCCCCGGGGAGCTGTTTTTT
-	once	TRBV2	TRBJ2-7	CASIFDTTYEQYF	TGTGCCAGCATTTTTGACACCACCTACGAGCAGTACTTC
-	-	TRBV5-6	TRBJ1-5	CASSWGAQPQHF	TGTGCCAGCAGCTGGGGAGCCCAGCCCCAGCATTTT
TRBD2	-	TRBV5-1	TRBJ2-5	CASKSSGAIQETQYF	TGCGCCAGCAAGTCCAGCGGGGCAATACAAGAGACCCAGTACTTC
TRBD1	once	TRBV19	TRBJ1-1	CASMDRMNTEAFF	TGTGCCAGTATGGACAGGATGAACACTGAAGCTTTCTTT
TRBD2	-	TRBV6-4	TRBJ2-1	CASSKTSGGPSEQFF	TGTGCCAGCAGCAAAACTAGCGGGGGGCCCAGTGAGCAGTTCTTC
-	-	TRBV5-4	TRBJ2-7	CASSLAGVYEQYF	TGTGCCAGCAGCTTGGCAGGAGTCTACGAGCAGTACTTC
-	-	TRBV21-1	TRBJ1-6	CASSCGQESYNSPLHF	TGTGCCAGCAGTTGCGGACAGGAGTCCTATAATTCACCCCTCCACTTT
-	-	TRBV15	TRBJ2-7	CATGPVGEQYF	TGTGCCACCGGGCCAGTAGGCGAGCAGTACTTC
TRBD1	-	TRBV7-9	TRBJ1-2	CASSLRTGYGYTF	TGTGCCAGCAGCTTACGGACAGGCTATGGCTACACCTTC
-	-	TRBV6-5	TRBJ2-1	CASTPRDTTYNEQFF	TGTGCCAGCACTCCCCGGGACACCACCTACAATGAGCAGTTCTTC
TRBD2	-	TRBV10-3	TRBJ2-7	CAIGGGTRGYEQYF	TGTGCCATCGGTGGGGGGACTAGGGGATACGAGCAGTACTTC
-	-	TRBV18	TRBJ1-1	CASSPAGRTEAFF	TGTGCCAGCTCACCAGCAGGGAGAACTGAAGCTTTCTTT
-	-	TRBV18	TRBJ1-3	CASSPGSEVYTIYF	TGTGCCAGCTCACCAGGAAGTGAGGTCTACACCATATATTTT
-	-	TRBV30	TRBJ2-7	CAWSKGGGYEQYF	TGTGCCTGGAGTAAGGGGGGTGGGTACGAGCAGTACTTC
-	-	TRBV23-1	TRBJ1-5	CASSLGSESNQPQHF	TGCGCCAGCAGTCTGGGGTCGGAGAGCAATCAGCCCCAGCATTTT
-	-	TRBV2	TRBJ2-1	CASTLRQATSYNEQFF	TGTGCCAGCACCCTAAGACAGGCTACCTCCTACAATGAGCAGTTCTTC
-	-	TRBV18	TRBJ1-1	CASSQSAIMNTEAFF	TGTGCCAGCTCCCAAAGCGCAATCATGAACACTGAAGCTTTCTTT
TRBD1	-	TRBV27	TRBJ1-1	CASSSEGARPTEAFF	TGTGCCAGCAGTTCCGAGGGGGCGCGTCCTACTGAAGCTTTCTTT
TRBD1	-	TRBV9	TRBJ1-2	CASSGRQGFYGYTF	TGTGCCAGCAGCGGGAGACAGGGATTCTATGGCTACACCTTC
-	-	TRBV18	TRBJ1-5	CASSPEGLGNQPQHF	TGTGCCAGCTCACCGGAGGGGTTGGGCAATCAGCCCCAGCATTTT
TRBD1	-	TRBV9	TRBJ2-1	CASSSGQVGTYNEQFF	TGTGCCAGCAGCTCGGGACAGGTGGGAACCTACAATGAGCAGTTCTTC